This T cell receptor beta chain came from a study of T cells in tumors after PD-1 blockade. Study-level background: During anti-PD-1 treatment, some patients continued daily vismodegib 150 mg. Study results and limitations: Some novel exhausted tumor clones appeared in pre-treatment blood, suggesting peripheral recruitment.

Input was about 616 ng to 6,500 ng of genomic DNA from tumor or blood. The table came from immunoSEQ multiplex PCR; TCRdb's copy has only in-frame clones and leaves some out. The table lists roughly 50,000 clones, over 75% of them singletons, with about 4% in the top ten. V gave up 5 bases and J gave up 5 bases, with 15 bases separating them. The CDR3 sequence is 14 residues long. Germline CDR1 SGHVS, CDR2 FQNEAQ. Points on this clone: Its matching antigen is unknown.

This receptor was identified in a human donor with basal cell carcinoma. The specimen comprised PBMCs, sampled before anti-PD-1 treatment. The V call is TRBV7-8, the J call TRBJ2-5; D unresolved. The CDR3 is CASSVRLTRETQYF. CDR3 in DNA: TGTGCCAGCAGCGTAAGACTCACCAGGGAGACCCAGTACTTC.